Each of the 12 T cell receptor beta chains below was sequenced from the same sample in a study of T-cell memory formation after mild COVID-19. TCRdb called the 5' RACE reads again in MiXCR, with one record for every CDR3 protein. The repertoire holds a few hundred thousand distinct CDR3 sequences, with roughly 20% as singletons. The specimen sequenced was PBMCs or a T cell subset sorted from them (not recorded which). Source of these receptors: an adult woman who had mild COVID-19 (a few samples of this study predate the infection). Cell type and time point are not known.

This clonotype showed up just a few times. The CDR3 loop reads CASSVASGADEQYF. CDR3 nucleotides: TGTGCCAGCAGCGTAGCGAGCGGGGCCGACGAGCAGTACTTC. The genes are TRBV9 and TRBJ2-7; 7 positions match TRBD2. The CDR3 spans 14 residues. Trimming cost V 0 bases and J 5 bases; bases outside gene matches: 5. Per the germline V gene, CDR1 is SGDLS and CDR2 is YYNGEE.

This clonotype has a handful of counts. This chain joins TRBV4-2 and TRBJ2-5; either TRBD1 or TRBD2 may fit D (5 bases each). This CDR3 has 14 residues. Germline V lookup: CDR1 LGHNA, CDR2 YNFKEQ. The V and J ends lost 1 base and 2 bases respectively, with 8 bases between them. The CDR3 sequence: CASSQGDGQETQYF. CDR3 bases: TGTGCCAGCAGCCAAGGGGACGGACAAGAGACCCAGTACTTC.

V gene TRBV5-5 combines with J gene TRBJ2-5; D possibly corresponds to TRBD1 (7 bases). The germline gives CDR1 SGHKS, CDR2 YYEKEE (reference sequence). The CDR3 length is 16 residues. V lost 4 bases to trimming and J lost 4 bases, with 20 bases between them. The CDR3 coding sequence is TGTGCCAGCAGCCCACCCGTGACAGGGACTTCAGAGACCCAGTACTTC. Translated, it gives CASSPPVTGTSETQYF.

The sample holds a few counts of this clonotype. The V call is TRBV7-3, the J call TRBJ2-2, with TRBD2 matching over 9 bases. After removal of 0 bases from V and 4 bases from J, the junction contained 0 bases not matched to a gene. This CDR3 has 15 residues. Germline V gene data show CDR1 as SGHTA and CDR2 as FQGTGA. CDR3 sequence reads: CASSLTSGGTGELFF. Here the CDR3 DNA reads TGTGCCAGCAGCTTAACTAGCGGGGGCACCGGGGAGCTGTTTTTT.

The V gene is TRBV5-1, the J gene TRBJ2-3; TRBD1 matches at 8 bases. Trimming at V came to 2 bases and at J to 0 bases, leaving 5 bases not matched to a gene. Germline V gene lookup returns CDR1 SGHRS and CDR2 YFSETQ. This CDR3 has 16 amino acids. CDR3 protein: CASSFTGGVSTDTQYF. The CDR3 nucleotides read TGCGCCAGCAGCTTCACAGGGGGAGTGAGCACAGATACGCAGTATTTT.

The J gene is TRBJ1-1, the V gene TRBV4-1, with D tentatively TRBD1 (5 bases). Per the germline V gene, CDR1 is MGHRA and CDR2 is YSYEKL. This CDR3 has 16 amino acids. The ends were cut back, 4 bases at V and 4 bases at J, with 19 bases in the middle. As DNA, the CDR3 is TGCGCCAGCAGCCCCCTAGGGCAGGGCCCGAGCACTGAAGCTTTCTTT. Its translation is CASSPLGQGPSTEAFF.

This clonotype was recorded a few times. The chain joins TRBV7-9 to TRBJ2-2; tentative D call: TRBD2 (5 bases). Per germline, CDR1 SEHNR and CDR2 FQNEAQ (reference sequence). This CDR3 has 15 residues. The germline V and J ends were trimmed by 6 bases and 2 bases, with 13 bases remaining between them. The CDR3 reads CASRTQPGNTGELFF. Written as DNA, the CDR3 is TGTGCCAGCAGGACCCAACCGGGAAACACCGGGGAGCTGTTTTTT.

This clonotype showed up many times. The chain joins TRBV7-9 to TRBJ2-1; D may be TRBD2 (6 bases). V gave up 5 bases and J gave up 0 bases, with 11 bases separating them. There are 15 residues in the CDR3. Germline V gene data show CDR1 as SEHNR and CDR2 as FQNEAQ (reference sequence). CDR3 sequence: CASSPAGSSYNEQFF. As DNA, the CDR3 is TGTGCCAGCAGCCCAGCGGGTAGCTCCTACAATGAGCAGTTCTTC.

Written as DNA, the CDR3 is TGTGCCAGCAGCGCCGCCGGGACATTGAACACTGAAGCTTTCTTT. It is translated as CASSAAGTLNTEAFF. This rearrangement joins TRBV9 to TRBJ1-1; perhaps TRBD1 as D (6 bases). The CDR3 consists of 15 residues. CDR1 is SGDLS, CDR2 YYNGEE, per germline. V dropped 3 bases and J dropped 0 bases, with 12 bases sitting between them.

This chain uses TRBV5-1 with TRBJ2-5, with 8 bases that match TRBD2. Germline CDR1 is SGHRS and CDR2 is YFSETQ. Unmatched junction bases numbered 7, after V lost 2 bases and J lost 1 base. The CDR3 is 16 residues long. The CDR3 is CASSFAAGGGQETQYF. The DNA of the CDR3 is TGCGCCAGCAGCTTTGCCGCGGGAGGAGGCCAAGAGACCCAGTACTTC. Full variable domain (missing parts from reference TRBV5-1 and TRBJ2-5): KAGVTQTPRYLIKTRGQQVTLSCSPISGHRSVSWYQQTPGQGLQFLFEYFSETQRNKGNFPGRFSGRQFSNSRSEMNVSTLELGDSALYLCASSFAAGGGQETQYFGPGTRLLVL.

This clonotype has at least ten counts. The gene calls are TRBV2 and TRBJ1-5, with no clear D. Germline V gene data show CDR1 as SNHLY and CDR2 as FYNNEI. The V end lost 2 bases, the J end lost 3 bases, and 14 bases lay between the germline ends. This CDR3 is built from 16 residues. As DNA, the CDR3 is TGTGCCAGCAGTGAATTTGGGATAGGGTACAATCAGCCCCAGCATTTT. Its protein product is CASSEFGIGYNQPQHF.

The rearrangement links TRBV5-1 to TRBJ2-1; perhaps TRBD1 as D (6 bases). The CDR3 contains 14 residues. Trimming removed 2 bases at V and 4 bases at J, with 10 bases between. Germline V CDR1 and CDR2: SGHRS, YFSETQ. The CDR3 protein is CASSFTGSYNEQFF. The DNA of the CDR3 is TGCGCCAGCAGCTTCACAGGGAGTTACAATGAGCAGTTCTTC. The variable domain in full, with the rest retrieved from reference TRBV5-1 and TRBJ2-1, is KAGVTQTPRYLIKTRGQQVTLSCSPISGHRSVSWYQQTPGQGLQFLFEYFSETQRNKGNFPGRFSGRQFSNSRSEMNVSTLELGDSALYLCASSFTGSYNEQFFGPGTRLTVL.